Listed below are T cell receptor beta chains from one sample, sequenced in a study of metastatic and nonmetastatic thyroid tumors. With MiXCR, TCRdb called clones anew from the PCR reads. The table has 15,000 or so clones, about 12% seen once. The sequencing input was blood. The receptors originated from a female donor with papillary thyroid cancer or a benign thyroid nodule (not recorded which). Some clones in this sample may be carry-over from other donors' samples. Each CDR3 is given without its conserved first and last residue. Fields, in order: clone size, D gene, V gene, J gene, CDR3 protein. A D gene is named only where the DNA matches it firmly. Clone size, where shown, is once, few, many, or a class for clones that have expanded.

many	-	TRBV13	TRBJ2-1	ASSHMGHKYNEQF
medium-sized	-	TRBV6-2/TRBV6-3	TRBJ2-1	ASSSYKVRTYNEQF
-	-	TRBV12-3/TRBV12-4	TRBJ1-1	ASSLNDRGTKAF
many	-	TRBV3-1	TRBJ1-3	ASSPTSGPYLGNTIY
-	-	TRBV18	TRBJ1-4	ASSPGSNNEKLF
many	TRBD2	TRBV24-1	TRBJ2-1	ATNIAGGPDEQF
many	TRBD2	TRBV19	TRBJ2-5	ASRRSGGEETQY
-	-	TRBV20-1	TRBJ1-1	SARDSRIGNTEAF
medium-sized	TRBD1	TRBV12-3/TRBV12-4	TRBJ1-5	ASSTTGNGQPQH
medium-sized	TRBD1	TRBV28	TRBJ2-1	ASRLGQGGDEQF
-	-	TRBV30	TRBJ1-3	AWSTGWTDPLLY
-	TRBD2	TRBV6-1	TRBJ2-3	ASRPPPGGGYKQY
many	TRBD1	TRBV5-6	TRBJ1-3	ASSPRTGGGGNTIY
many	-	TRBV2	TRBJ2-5	ASSKVSPQETQY
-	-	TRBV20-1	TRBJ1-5	SAIGWGARNQPQH
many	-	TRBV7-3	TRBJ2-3	ASSPDLLESKQY
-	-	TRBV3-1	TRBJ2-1	ASSQHQDEQF
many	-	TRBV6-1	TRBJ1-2	ASSPGSNYGYT
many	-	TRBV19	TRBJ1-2	ASSIGRADGYT